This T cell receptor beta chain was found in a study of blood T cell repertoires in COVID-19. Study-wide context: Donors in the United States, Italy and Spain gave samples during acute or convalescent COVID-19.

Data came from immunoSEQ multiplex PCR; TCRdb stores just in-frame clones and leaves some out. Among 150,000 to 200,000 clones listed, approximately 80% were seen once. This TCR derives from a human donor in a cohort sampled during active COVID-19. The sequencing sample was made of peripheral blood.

CDR3 DNA: TGCGCCAGCAGCCAAGATAGCGGGAACTACAATGAGCAGTTCTTC. It translates to CASSQDSGNYNEQFF. V is TRBV4-1 and J is TRBJ2-1; 8 bases line up with TRBD2. The germline CDR1 and CDR2 sequences are MGHRA and YSYEKL. J lost 3 bases, V lost 0 bases, and 1 base had no gene match. The CDR3 has 15 amino acids.